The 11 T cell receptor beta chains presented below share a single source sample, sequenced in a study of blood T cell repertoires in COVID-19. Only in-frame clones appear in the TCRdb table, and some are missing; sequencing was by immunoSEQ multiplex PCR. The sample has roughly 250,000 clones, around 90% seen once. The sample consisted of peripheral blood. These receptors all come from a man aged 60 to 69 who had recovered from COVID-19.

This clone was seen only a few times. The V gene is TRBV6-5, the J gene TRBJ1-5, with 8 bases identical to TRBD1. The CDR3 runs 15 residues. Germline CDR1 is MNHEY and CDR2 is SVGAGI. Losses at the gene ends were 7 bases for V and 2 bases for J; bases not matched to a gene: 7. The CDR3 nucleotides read TGTGCCAGCATCCAGGGGACAGGCGGCAATCAGCCCCAGCATTTT. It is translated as CASIQGTGGNQPQHF.

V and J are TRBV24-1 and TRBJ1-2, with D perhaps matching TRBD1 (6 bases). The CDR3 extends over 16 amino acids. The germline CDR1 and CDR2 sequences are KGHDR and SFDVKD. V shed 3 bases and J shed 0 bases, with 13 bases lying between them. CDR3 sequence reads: CATSDRGQPSNYGYTF. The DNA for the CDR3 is TGTGCCACCAGTGATCGAGGACAGCCGTCTAACTATGGCTACACCTTC.

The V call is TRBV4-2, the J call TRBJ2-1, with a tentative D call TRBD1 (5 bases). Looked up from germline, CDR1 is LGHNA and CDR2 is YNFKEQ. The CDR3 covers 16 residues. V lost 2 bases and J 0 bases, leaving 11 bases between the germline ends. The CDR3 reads CASSQLRDSSYNEQFF. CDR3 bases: TGTGCCAGCAGCCAACTCAGGGATAGCTCCTACAATGAGCAGTTCTTC.

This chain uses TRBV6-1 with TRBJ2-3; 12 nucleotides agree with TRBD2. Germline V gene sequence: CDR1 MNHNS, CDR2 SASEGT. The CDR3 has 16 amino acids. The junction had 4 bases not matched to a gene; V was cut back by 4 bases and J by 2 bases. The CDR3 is CASSVLAGGNTDTQYF. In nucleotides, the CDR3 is TGTGCCAGCAGTGTACTAGCGGGGGGTAACACAGATACGCAGTATTTT.

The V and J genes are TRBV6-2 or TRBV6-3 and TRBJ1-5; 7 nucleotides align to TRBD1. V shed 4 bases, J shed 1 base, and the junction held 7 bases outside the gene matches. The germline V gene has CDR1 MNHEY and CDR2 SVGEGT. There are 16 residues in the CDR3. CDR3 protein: CASSSADRASNQPQHF. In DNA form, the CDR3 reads TGTGCCAGCAGTTCAGCCGACAGGGCCAGCAATCAGCCCCAGCATTTT.

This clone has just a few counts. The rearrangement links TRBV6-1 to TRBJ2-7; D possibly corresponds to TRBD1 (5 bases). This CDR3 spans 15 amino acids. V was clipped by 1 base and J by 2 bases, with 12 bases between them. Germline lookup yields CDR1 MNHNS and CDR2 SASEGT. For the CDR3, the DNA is TGTGCCAGCAGTGAAGGGCTCAGGGCTACCTACGAGCAGTACGTC. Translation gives CASSEGLRATYEQYV.

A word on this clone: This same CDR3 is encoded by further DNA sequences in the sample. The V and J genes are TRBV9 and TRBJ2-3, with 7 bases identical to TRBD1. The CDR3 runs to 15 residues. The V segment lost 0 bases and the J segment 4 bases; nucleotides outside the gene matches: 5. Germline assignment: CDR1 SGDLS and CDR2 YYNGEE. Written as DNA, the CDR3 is TGTGCCAGCAGCGTAGGGGGCCAGGGGGCAGATACGCAGTATTTT. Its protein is CASSVGGQGADTQYF.

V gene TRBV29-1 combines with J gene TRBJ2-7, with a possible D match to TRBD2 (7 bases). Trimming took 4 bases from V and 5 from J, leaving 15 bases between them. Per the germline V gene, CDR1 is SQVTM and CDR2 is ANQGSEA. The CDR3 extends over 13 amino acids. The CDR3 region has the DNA TGCAGCGTTGGTGGGGGGGCGCGCGACGAGCAGTACTTC. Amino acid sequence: CSVGGGARDEQYF.

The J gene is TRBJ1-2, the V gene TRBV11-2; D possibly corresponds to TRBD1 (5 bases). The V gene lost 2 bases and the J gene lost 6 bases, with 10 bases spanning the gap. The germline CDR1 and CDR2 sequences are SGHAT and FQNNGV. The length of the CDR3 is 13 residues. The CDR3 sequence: CASSLRGRDGYTF. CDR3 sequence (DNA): TGTGCCAGCAGCTTACGGGGGAGGGATGGCTACACCTTC. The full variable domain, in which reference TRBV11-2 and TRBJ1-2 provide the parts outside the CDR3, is EAGVAQSPRYKIIEKRQSVAFWCNPISGHATLYWYQQILGQGPKLLIQFQNNGVVDDSQLPKDRFSAERLKGVDSTLKIQPAKLEDSAVYLCASSLRGRDGYTFGSGTRLTVV.

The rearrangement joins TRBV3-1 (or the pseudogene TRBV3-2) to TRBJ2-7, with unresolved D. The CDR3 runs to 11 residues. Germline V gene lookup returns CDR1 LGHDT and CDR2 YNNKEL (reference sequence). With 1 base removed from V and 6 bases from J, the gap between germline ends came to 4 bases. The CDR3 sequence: CASSQGAEQYV. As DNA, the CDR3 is TGTGCCAGCAGCCAAGGGGCCGAGCAGTACGTC.

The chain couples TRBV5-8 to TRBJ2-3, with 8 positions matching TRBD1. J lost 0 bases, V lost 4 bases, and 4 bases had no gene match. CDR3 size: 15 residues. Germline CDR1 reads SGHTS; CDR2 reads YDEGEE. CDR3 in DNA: TGTGCCAGCAGCGGATACAGGGGGAGCACAGATACGCAGTATTTT. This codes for CASSGYRGSTDTQYF.